The 21 T cell receptor beta chains below come from one sample, sequenced in a study of Ad26.COV2.S vaccination and SARS-CoV-2 variants. Using immunoSEQ multiplex PCR, the repertoire was profiled, and TCRdb retains in-frame clones only, with some absent. This repertoire shows around 370,000 clones, about 91% found once; its top ten account for roughly 3.9%. The material was peripheral blood, obtained after recovery from COVID-19. All receptors come from a human donor who had recovered from COVID-19.

This clone was recorded once. This chain joins TRBV7-9 and TRBJ2-2; perhaps TRBD1 as D (6 bases). The germline V gene has CDR1 SEHNR and CDR2 FQNEAQ (reference sequence). The V gene lost 5 bases and the J gene lost 4 bases, with 14 bases spanning the gap. This CDR3 contains 15 residues. Here the CDR3 reads CASSRRGSSTGELFF. The CDR3 nucleotides read TGTGCCAGCAGCCGTAGGGGGTCGAGCACCGGGGAGCTGTTTTTT. Supplemented by reference TRBV7-9 and TRBJ2-2, the full variable domain reads DTGVSQNPRHKITKRGQNVTFRCDPISEHNRLYWYRQTLGQGPEFLTYFQNEAQLEKSRLLSDRFSAERPKGSFSTLEIQRTEQGDSAMYLCASSRRGSSTGELFFGEGSRLTVL.

The CDR3 loop reads CASSRRAGAPTGGEAFF. CDR3 in DNA: TGTGCCAGCAGTCGACGGGCGGGGGCCCCGACAGGAGGTGAAGCTTTCTTT. This chain connects TRBV6-6 to TRBJ1-1; the D gene is possibly TRBD1 (6 bases). The germline CDR1 and CDR2 sequences are MNHNY and SVGAGI (reference sequence). V was cut by 5 bases and J by 7 bases, with 26 bases left in between. There are 17 residues in the CDR3.

The chain couples TRBV12-5 to TRBJ2-5; TRBD2 aligns across 10 bases. With V trimmed by 1 base and J by 3 bases, 11 bases remained unmatched. This CDR3 spans 18 amino acids. The germline CDR1 and CDR2 sequences are LGHNT and FRNRAP. The CDR3 is CASGLGLLIAGGEETQYF. The CDR3 nucleotides are TGTGCTAGTGGTTTGGGCCTTCTAATAGCGGGGGGAGAAGAGACCCAGTACTTC.

The genes are TRBV9 and TRBJ2-3; 8 nucleotides align to TRBD1. The CDR3 length is 14 residues. After removal of 3 bases from V and 4 bases from J, the junction contained 4 bases not matched to a gene. Per germline, CDR1 SGDLS and CDR2 YYNGEE. The CDR3 protein is CASSGTGRADTQYF. CDR3 coding DNA: TGTGCCAGCAGCGGGACAGGGCGAGCAGATACGCAGTATTTT.

The chain is built from TRBV11-2 and TRBJ2-2; D may be TRBD1 (6 bases). CDR1 and CDR2 (germline): SGHAT, FQNNGV. The CDR3 covers 13 residues. V lost 6 bases and J lost 7, with 12 bases in between. CDR3 nucleotides: TGTGCCAGCAGGCAAGCGGACAGCGGGGAGCTGTTTTTT. This encodes CASRQADSGELFF. Filled out from reference TRBV11-2 and TRBJ2-2, the complete variable domain reads EAGVAQSPRYKIIEKRQSVAFWCNPISGHATLYWYQQILGQGPKLLIQFQNNGVVDDSQLPKDRFSAERLKGVDSTLKIQPAKLEDSAVYLCASRQADSGELFFGEGSRLTVL.

The chain carries TRBV9 and TRBJ1-4; 9 nucleotides line up with TRBD1. The CDR3 extends over 16 amino acids. Germline values: CDR1 SGDLS, CDR2 YYNGEE. V shed 2 bases, J shed 7 bases, and the junction held 9 bases outside the gene matches. The CDR3 spells CASSVGPTGGSEKLFF. The CDR3 DNA reads as TGTGCCAGCAGCGTTGGGCCGACAGGGGGGAGTGAAAAACTGTTTTTT. The full variable domain, in which reference TRBV9 and TRBJ1-4 provide the parts outside the CDR3, is DSGVTQTPKHLITATGQRVTLRCSPRSGDLSVYWYQQSLDQGLQFLIQYYNGEERAKGNILERFSAQQFPDLHSELNLSSLELGDSALYFCASSVGPTGGSEKLFFGSGTQLSVL.

This clone was recorded a few times. This chain uses TRBV29-1 with TRBJ1-1; D call uncertain. There are 13 residues in the CDR3. V lost 7 bases, J lost 6 bases, and 18 bases lay in between. From germline, CDR1 is SQVTM and CDR2 ANQGSEA. In DNA, the CDR3 is TGCAGCGGGAGTACAGTGGGAGCAGCTGAAGCTTTCTTT. The encoded protein is CSGSTVGAAEAFF.

The gene calls are TRBV7-9 and TRBJ2-6; D is unclear. Trimming took off 1 base at V and 0 bases at J, with 10 bases between the two ends. From germline, CDR1 is SEHNR and CDR2 FQNEAQ (reference sequence). CDR3 size: 17 residues. CDR3: CASSLGSGYSGANVLTF. The CDR3 DNA follows: TGTGCCAGCAGCTTAGGCTCCGGATACTCTGGGGCCAACGTCCTGACTTTC.

V usage is TRBV9 and J usage is TRBJ1-1; tentatively, D is TRBD1 (5 bases). CDR3 length equals 14 residues. V lost 0 bases and J 2 bases, leaving 8 bases between the germline ends. Germline CDR1 is SGDLS and CDR2 is YYNGEE. CDR3 region: CASSVEGTNTEAFF. The CDR3 nucleotides are TGTGCCAGCAGCGTAGAGGGGACCAACACTGAAGCTTTCTTT.

The rearrangement joins TRBV9 to TRBJ1-1; perhaps TRBD1 as D (5 bases). Trimming cost V 5 bases and J 2 bases, with 7 bases left between them. Germline lookup yields CDR1 SGDLS and CDR2 YYNGEE. This CDR3 is 12 amino acids long. Written as DNA, the CDR3 is TGTGCCAGCAGTCAGGGAAACACTGAAGCTTTCTTT. Encoded protein: CASSQGNTEAFF.

This chain links TRBV2 with TRBJ2-7, with D perhaps TRBD1 (5 bases). This CDR3 is built from 16 residues. V lost 3 bases and J lost 2, with 17 bases in between. The germline CDR1 and CDR2 sequences are SNHLY and FYNNEI. CDR3 nucleotides: TGTGCCAGCAGTGATTTGCCCAGGGTTTTGACCTACGAGCAGTACTTC. Translation: CASSDLPRVLTYEQYF.

V and J are TRBV6-5 and TRBJ2-2; D is perhaps TRBD1 or TRBD2 (5 bases each). The CDR3 has 15 residues. V dropped 6 bases and J dropped 7 bases, with 18 bases sitting between them. Germline lookup yields CDR1 MNHEY and CDR2 SVGAGI. CDR3 sequence reads: CASRAPPGPGGELFF. In DNA form, the CDR3 reads TGTGCCAGCAGAGCACCTCCGGGGCCAGGCGGGGAGCTGTTTTTT.

The chain couples TRBV19 to TRBJ1-5; D perhaps matches TRBD1 (6 bases). V was cut by 6 bases and J by 7 bases, with 16 bases left in between. Germline CDR1 reads LNHDA; CDR2 reads SQIVND (reference sequence). The CDR3 sequence is 14 residues long. The CDR3 protein is CASRPPGERQPQHF. The CDR3 bases are TGTGCCAGTAGACCTCCAGGGGAACGACAGCCCCAGCATTTT.

The chain recombines TRBV27 with TRBJ1-5; D gene uncertain. This CDR3 has 13 residues. Trimming stripped 9 bases from V and 3 bases from J, with 12 bases between. Germline V lookup: CDR1 MNHEY, CDR2 SMNVEV (reference sequence). The CDR3 DNA follows: TGTGCCAGTCAATCGCAATTCAATCAGCCCCAGCATTTT. This translates into CASQSQFNQPQHF.

The chain combines TRBV5-1 with TRBJ1-1; D unresolved. CDR1 and CDR2 from the germline V gene are SGHRS and YFSETQ. The CDR3 loop spans 14 amino acids. V was trimmed by 3 bases and J by 0 bases, leaving 9 bases between them. The CDR3 DNA follows: TGCGCCAGCAGCTCCGGACGGTTGAACACTGAAGCTTTCTTT. Translation gives CASSSGRLNTEAFF.

The chain links TRBV6-5 to TRBJ1-5; D gene uncertain. Germline assignment: CDR1 MNHEY and CDR2 SVGAGI. The CDR3 loop spans 13 amino acids. With 10 bases removed from V and 0 bases from J, the gap between germline ends came to 10 bases. The CDR3: CATRVGSNQPQHF. The CDR3 DNA reads as TGTGCCACCCGAGTGGGTAGCAATCAGCCCCAGCATTTT.

To note about this clone: This sample includes further DNA sequences coding for the same CDR3. The V call is TRBV11-3, the J call TRBJ1-1, with D possibly TRBD1 on 5 matching bases. This CDR3 spans 13 amino acids. Trimming shortened V by 5 bases and J by 0 bases, and 7 bases separated the two germline ends. Germline CDR1 SGHNT, CDR2 YENEEA. CDR3 loop: CASSLGVNTEAFF. The CDR3 DNA follows: TGTGCCAGCAGCCTGGGGGTGAACACTGAAGCTTTCTTT.

The chain uses TRBV5-6 and TRBJ1-2, with 8 bases that match TRBD1. The trim removed 4 bases at V and 2 bases at J, leaving 1 base unmatched. CDR1 and CDR2 from the germline V gene are SGHDT and YYEEEE. This CDR3 region has 13 residues. CDR3 sequence: CASSPGGNYGYTF. CDR3 in DNA: TGTGCCAGCAGCCCAGGGGGCAACTATGGCTACACCTTC.

A single count supports this clone. The gene calls are TRBV5-6 and TRBJ1-1; 7 bases align to TRBD1. CDR3 length equals 16 residues. Germline V gene data show CDR1 as SGHDT and CDR2 as YYEEEE. J lost 1 base, V lost 4 bases, and 10 bases had no gene match. The CDR3 protein is CASSVGQPYSNTEAFF. The CDR3 nucleotides read TGTGCCAGCAGCGTGGGACAGCCTTATTCGAACACTGAAGCTTTCTTT. The full variable domain, rest sourced from reference TRBV5-6 and TRBJ1-1, is DAGVTQSPTHLIKTRGQQVTLRCSPKSGHDTVSWYQQALGQGPQFIFQYYEEEERQRGNFPDRFSGHQFPNYSSELNVNALLLGDSALYLCASSVGQPYSNTEAFFGQGTRLTVV.

V is TRBV30 and J is TRBJ2-1; D unclear. The CDR3 sequence is 16 residues long. Trimming stripped 2 bases from V and 8 bases from J, with 22 bases between. Germline CDR1 is GTSNPN and CDR2 is SVGIG (reference sequence). CDR3 bases: TGTGCCTGGAGTCTCCTCCGGGCCAGGTCCAGCGATGAGCAGTTCTTC. Its protein product is CAWSLLRARSSDEQFF.

The chain combines TRBV6-5 with TRBJ2-3; TRBD1 matches at 10 bases. Germline loops: CDR1 MNHEY, CDR2 SVGAGI. This CDR3 is built from 15 residues. Trimming at V came to 6 bases and at J to 2 bases, leaving 5 bases not matched to a gene. DNA for the CDR3: TGTGCCAGCAGACGGGGACAGGGGTCCACAGATACGCAGTATTTT. Protein product: CASRRGQGSTDTQYF.